This TCR beta chain was recovered during a study of shared clonotypes between healthy human individuals. Several immunoSEQ 96-well plates shared each subset's DNA, each plate a replicate. The data were produced by immunoSEQ multiplex PCR, yet TCRdb's version contains in-frame clones alone and is incomplete. There are around 100,000 clones in the sample; about 62% occur only once, and around 24% lies in the top ten. The CDR3 length is 16 residues. V gave up 5 bases and J gave up 1 base, with 14 bases separating them. Germline CDR1 is MNHGY and CDR2 is SAAAGT. The origin of this receptor is a woman between 25 and 40 years old in good health. Specimen: memory CD8+ T cells sorted from blood. Subset of the sample: CD45RO+ cells pooled with CCR7-negative TemRA cells. V usage is TRBV6-8 and J usage is TRBJ2-2, with a tentative D call TRBD1 (6 bases). CDR3 region: CASSPPGHRNTGELFF. The CDR3 DNA follows: TGTGCCAGCAGTCCTCCGGGACATCGGAACACCGGGGAGCTGTTTTTT.